This T cell receptor (beta chain) was recovered during a study of blood T cell repertoires in COVID-19. Clones were read by immunoSEQ multiplex PCR, and TCRdb kept only the in-frame ones, dropping some. The sample carries roughly 410,000 clones, 75% to 90% recorded once. This CDR3 has 13 residues. The V end was cut by 2 bases, the J end by 8 bases, with 9 bases between. The germline CDR1 and CDR2 sequences are MDHEN and SYDVKM. The sample consisted of peripheral blood. The origin of this receptor is a woman aged 40 to 50 with COVID-19, enrolled during active disease. The V and J genes are TRBV28 and TRBJ1-4; no reliable D call. Here the CDR3 DNA reads TGTGCCAGCAGTTTAGAGGCAGTGGAAAAACTGTTTTTT. Amino acid sequence: CASSLEAVEKLFF.